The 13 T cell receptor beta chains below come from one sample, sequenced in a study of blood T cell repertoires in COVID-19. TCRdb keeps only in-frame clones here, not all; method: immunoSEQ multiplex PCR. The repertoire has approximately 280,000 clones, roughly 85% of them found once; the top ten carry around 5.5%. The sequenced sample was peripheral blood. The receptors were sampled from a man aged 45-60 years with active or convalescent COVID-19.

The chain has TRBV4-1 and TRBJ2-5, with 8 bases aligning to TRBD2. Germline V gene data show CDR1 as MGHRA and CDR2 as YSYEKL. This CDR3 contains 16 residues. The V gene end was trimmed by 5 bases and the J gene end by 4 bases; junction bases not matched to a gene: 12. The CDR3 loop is CASSRFAGTRGETQYF. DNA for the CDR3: TGCGCCAGCAGCAGATTTGCCGGGACTAGGGGAGAGACCCAGTACTTC.

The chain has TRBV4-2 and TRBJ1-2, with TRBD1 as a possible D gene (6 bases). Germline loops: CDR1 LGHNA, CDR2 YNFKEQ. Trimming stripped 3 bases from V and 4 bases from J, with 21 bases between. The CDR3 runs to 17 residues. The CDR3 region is CASSHPSWRGRGYGYTF. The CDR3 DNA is TGTGCCAGCAGCCATCCATCGTGGCGGGGGCGCGGCTATGGCTACACCTTC.

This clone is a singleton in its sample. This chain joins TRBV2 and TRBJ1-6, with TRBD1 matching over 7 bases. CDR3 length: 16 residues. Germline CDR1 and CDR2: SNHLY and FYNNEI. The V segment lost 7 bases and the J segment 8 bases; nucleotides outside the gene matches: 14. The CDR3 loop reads CASKVGYRGDYSPLHF. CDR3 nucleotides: TGTGCCAGCAAGGTGGGGTACAGGGGAGATTATTCACCCCTCCACTTT.

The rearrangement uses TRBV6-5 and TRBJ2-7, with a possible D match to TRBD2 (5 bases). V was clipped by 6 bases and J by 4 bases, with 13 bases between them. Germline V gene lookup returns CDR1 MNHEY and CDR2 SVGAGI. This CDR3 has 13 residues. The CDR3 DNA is TGTGCCAGCAGCAACGGACTGAGATACGAGCAGTACTTC. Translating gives CASSNGLRYEQYF.

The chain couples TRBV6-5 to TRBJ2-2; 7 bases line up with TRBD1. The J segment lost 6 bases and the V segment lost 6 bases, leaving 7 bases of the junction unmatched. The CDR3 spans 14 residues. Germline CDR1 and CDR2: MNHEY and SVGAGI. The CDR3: CASRRQGPAGELFF. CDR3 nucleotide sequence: TGTGCCAGCAGGCGACAGGGTCCGGCCGGGGAGCTGTTTTTT.

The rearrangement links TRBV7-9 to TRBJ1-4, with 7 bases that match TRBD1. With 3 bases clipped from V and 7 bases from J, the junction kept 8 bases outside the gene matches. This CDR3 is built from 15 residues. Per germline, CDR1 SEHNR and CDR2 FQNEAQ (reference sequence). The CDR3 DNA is TGTGCCAGCAGCTTGAGACAGGGAGAAGGTGAAAAACTGTTTTTT. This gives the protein CASSLRQGEGEKLFF.

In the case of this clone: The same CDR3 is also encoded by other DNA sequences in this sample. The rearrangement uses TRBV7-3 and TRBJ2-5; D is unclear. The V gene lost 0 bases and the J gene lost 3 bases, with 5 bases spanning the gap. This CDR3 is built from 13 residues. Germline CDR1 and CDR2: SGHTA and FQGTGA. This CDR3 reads CASSLTREETQYF. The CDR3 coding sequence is TGTGCCAGCAGCTTAACTCGGGAAGAGACCCAGTACTTC.

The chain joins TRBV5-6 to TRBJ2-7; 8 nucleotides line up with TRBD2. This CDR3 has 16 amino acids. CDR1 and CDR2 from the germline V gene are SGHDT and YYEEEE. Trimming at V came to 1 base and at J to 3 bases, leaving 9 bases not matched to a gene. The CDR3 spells CASSLRGTSIIYEQYF. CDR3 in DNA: TGTGCCAGCAGCTTGCGCGGGACTAGTATTATCTACGAGCAGTACTTC.

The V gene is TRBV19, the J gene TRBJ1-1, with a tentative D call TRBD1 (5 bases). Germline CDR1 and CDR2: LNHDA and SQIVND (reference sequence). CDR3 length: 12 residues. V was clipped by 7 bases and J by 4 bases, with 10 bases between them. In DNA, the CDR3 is TGTGCCAGTAATTGGGGGGGCACTGAAGCTTTCTTT. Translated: CASNWGGTEAFF.

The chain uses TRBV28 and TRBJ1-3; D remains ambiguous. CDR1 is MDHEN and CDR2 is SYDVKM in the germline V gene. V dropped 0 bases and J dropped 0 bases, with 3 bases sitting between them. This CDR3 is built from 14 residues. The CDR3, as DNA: TGTGCCAGCAGTTTATGGAGCTCTGGAAACACCATATATTTT. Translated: CASSLWSSGNTIYF. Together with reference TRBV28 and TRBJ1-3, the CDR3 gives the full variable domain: DVKVTQSSRYLVKRTGEKVFLECVQDMDHENMFWYRQDPGLGLRLIYFSYDVKMKEKGDIPEGYSVSREKKERFSLILESASTNQTSMYLCASSLWSSGNTIYFGEGSWLTVV.

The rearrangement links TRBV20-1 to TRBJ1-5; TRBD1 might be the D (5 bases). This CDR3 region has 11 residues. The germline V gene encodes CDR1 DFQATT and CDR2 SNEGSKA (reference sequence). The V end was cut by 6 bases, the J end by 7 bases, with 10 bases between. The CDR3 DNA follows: TGCAGTGCAGGGGAGGGACAGCCCCAGCATTTT. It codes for CSAGEGQPQHF.

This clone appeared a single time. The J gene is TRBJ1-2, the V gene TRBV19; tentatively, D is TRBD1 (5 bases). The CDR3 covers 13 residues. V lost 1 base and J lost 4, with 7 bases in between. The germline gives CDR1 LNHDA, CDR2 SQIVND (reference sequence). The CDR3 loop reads CASSIGRGYGYTF. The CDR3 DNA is TGTGCCAGTAGTATAGGGAGGGGCTATGGCTACACCTTC.

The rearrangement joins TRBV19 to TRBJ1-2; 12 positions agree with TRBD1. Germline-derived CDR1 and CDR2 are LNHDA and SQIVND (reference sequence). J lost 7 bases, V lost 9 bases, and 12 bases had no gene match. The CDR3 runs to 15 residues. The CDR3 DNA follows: TGTGCCAGCACCAACCCGGGACAGGGGGCAGGTGGCTACACCTTC. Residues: CASTNPGQGAGGYTF.